Listed here are 31 T cell receptor beta chains from one sample, sequenced in a study of OX40 agonist ivuxolimab in advanced cancers. Some clones are missing from TCRdb's copy, which holds only in-frame ones; the method was immunoSEQ multiplex PCR. The sample lists roughly 30,000 clones; around 82% were seen once. The sequencing here drew on CD4+ or CD8+ T cells sorted from blood, taken in a trial of the OX40 agonist ivuxolimab. These receptors were collected from an adult with an advanced solid tumor such as melanoma, head and neck, liver or kidney cancer.

The genes are TRBV5-1 and TRBJ2-5, with a tentative D call TRBD2 (5 bases). The DNA end is a closer match to TRBJ2-7, so the J assignment may be wrong. This CDR3 comprises 13 residues. Germline CDR1 and CDR2: SGHRS and YFSETQ. CDR3: CASSLAGSYEQYF. The CDR3 DNA follows: TGCGCCAGCAGCTTGGCGGGATCCTACGAGCAGTACTTC.

The genes are TRBV7-3 and TRBJ1-1; tentative D call: TRBD1 (5 bases). Trimming shortened V by 2 bases and J by 3 bases, and 10 bases separated the two germline ends. In germline, CDR1 is SGHTA, CDR2 FQGTGA. The CDR3 consists of 14 residues. The CDR3 DNA is TGTGCCAGCAGCTTACTGTCGACAGACACTGAAGCTTTCTTT. Its protein product is CASSLLSTDTEAFF.

The rearrangement joins TRBV27 to TRBJ1-1; TRBD1 matches 7 bases. The germline V gene encodes CDR1 MNHEY and CDR2 SMNVEV (reference sequence). With 4 bases clipped from V and 6 bases from J, the junction kept 5 bases outside the gene matches. The CDR3 covers 13 residues. CDR3 nucleotide sequence: TGTGCCAGCAGTTACGACAGGGTGGCTGAAGCTTTCTTT. Amino acids: CASSYDRVAEAFF.

This clone was seen more than once but under ten times. V is TRBV28 and J is TRBJ1-6; the D gene is possibly TRBD1 (6 bases). The V and J ends lost 8 bases and 10 bases respectively, with 9 bases between them. CDR1 MDHEN and CDR2 SYDVKM come from the germline V gene. This CDR3 has 11 residues. For the CDR3, the DNA is TGTGCCAGCGGGAGGGGGTCACCCCTCCACTTT. Its translation: CASGRGSPLHF.

This clone was detected once. The chain is built from TRBV7-9 and TRBJ2-5; 7 nucleotides agree with TRBD1. J lost 1 base, V lost 5 bases, and 4 bases had no gene match. Per germline, CDR1 SEHNR and CDR2 FQNEAQ (reference sequence). This CDR3 is built from 14 residues. CDR3 DNA: TGTGCCAGCAGCCCGGGACAGTCCCAAGAGACCCAGTACTTC. Protein product: CASSPGQSQETQYF.

V usage is TRBV10-1 and J usage is TRBJ2-1; TRBD1 aligns across 8 bases. Looked up from germline, CDR1 is WNHNN and CDR2 is SYGVQD (reference sequence). The length of the CDR3 is 14 residues. Trimming at V came to 5 bases and at J to 5 bases, leaving 5 bases not matched to a gene. The CDR3 DNA reads TGCGCCAGCAGTCCAGGGGGCGCGGACAATGAGCAGTTCTTC. It yields the protein CASSPGGADNEQFF.

This chain uses TRBV11-2 with TRBJ1-2; D may be TRBD1 (5 bases). Trimming cost V 5 bases and J 8 bases, with 12 bases left between them. This CDR3 is 12 amino acids long. Germline V gene data show CDR1 as SGHAT and CDR2 as FQNNGV. The CDR3 loop reads CASSRTGAGYTF. CDR3 nucleotides: TGTGCCAGCAGCCGTACCGGGGCCGGCTACACCTTC.

The J gene is TRBJ1-4, the V gene TRBV10-3; D uncertain. Germline V gene sequence: CDR1 ENHRY, CDR2 SYGVKD. The CDR3 contains 13 residues. V lost 9 bases and J lost 4, with 12 bases in between. CDR3 coding DNA: TGTGCCATATCAGGCAGGTATAATGAAAAACTGTTTTTT. This sequence encodes CAISGRYNEKLFF.

The chain has TRBV4-3 and TRBJ1-2, with unresolved D. The CDR3 covers 14 residues. Trimming removed 0 bases at V and 1 base at J, with 6 bases between. Germline V lookup: CDR1 LGHNA, CDR2 YSLEER. The CDR3 DNA reads TGCGCCAGCAGCCAAGATATAGTTAACTATGGCTACACCTTC. This codes for CASSQDIVNYGYTF.

This clone appeared a few times. J is TRBJ1-4 and V is TRBV9, with D uncertain. The CDR3 is 14 residues long. V lost 0 bases and J 4 bases, leaving 7 bases between the germline ends. Germline V gene sequence: CDR1 SGDLS, CDR2 YYNGEE. CDR3 sequence: CASSVGQNNEKLFF. The CDR3 coding sequence is TGTGCCAGCAGCGTAGGGCAGAATAATGAAAAACTGTTTTTT.

The chain recombines TRBV5-6 with TRBJ2-2; no clear D. V lost 0 bases, J lost 0 bases, and 9 bases lay in between. The V gene's germline CDR1 is SGHDT and CDR2 YYEEEE. There are 16 residues in the CDR3. The CDR3 DNA follows: TGTGCCAGCAGCTTGGGGCTATCTGCGAACACCGGGGAGCTGTTTTTT. Amino acid sequence: CASSLGLSANTGELFF.

The CDR3 DNA is TGTGCCAGCAGAGATGTAATAGGGGGACCGAACACTGAAGCTTTCTTT. Translation gives CASRDVIGGPNTEAFF. The rearrangement joins TRBV28 to TRBJ1-1; tentative D call: TRBD1 (6 bases). CDR3 length: 16 residues. V lost 6 bases, J lost 1 base, and 18 bases lay in between. The germline V gene has CDR1 MDHEN and CDR2 SYDVKM. Full variable domain (outside the CDR3, taken from reference TRBV28 and TRBJ1-1): DVKVTQSSRYLVKRTGEKVFLECVQDMDHENMFWYRQDPGLGLRLIYFSYDVKMKEKGDIPEGYSVSREKKERFSLILESASTNQTSMYLCASRDVIGGPNTEAFFGQGTRLTVV.

Turning to this clone: This specimen includes other DNA sequences encoding the same CDR3. This chain joins TRBV28 and TRBJ1-1; TRBD1 matches at 8 bases. The CDR3 totals 15 residues. The ends lost 5 bases at V and 0 bases at J; junction bases unmatched: 5. Germline CDR1 and CDR2: MDHEN and SYDVKM. The chain's CDR3 is CASSPGQGLNTEAFF. The CDR3 DNA is TGTGCCAGCAGTCCAGGACAGGGTTTGAACACTGAAGCTTTCTTT. Full variable domain (rest looked up from reference TRBV28 and TRBJ1-1): DVKVTQSSRYLVKRTGEKVFLECVQDMDHENMFWYRQDPGLGLRLIYFSYDVKMKEKGDIPEGYSVSREKKERFSLILESASTNQTSMYLCASSPGQGLNTEAFFGQGTRLTVV.

This clone was picked up a small number of times. The chain carries TRBV28 and TRBJ1-5, with D uncertain. Trimming stripped 10 bases from V and 1 base from J, with 17 bases between. Germline V gives CDR1 MDHEN, CDR2 SYDVKM. The CDR3 runs 15 residues. CDR3 loop: CATRLGGVSNQPQHF. The CDR3 DNA is TGTGCCACCCGGCTAGGTGGGGTCAGCAATCAGCCCCAGCATTTT.

The chain uses TRBV7-9 and TRBJ2-7; 7 bases agree with TRBD1. CDR3 length equals 17 residues. The germline CDR1 and CDR2 sequences are SEHNR and FQNEAQ (reference sequence). V shed 5 bases, J shed 3 bases, and the junction held 16 bases outside the gene matches. The CDR3 loop reads CASSARGGTGELYEQYF. The CDR3 nucleotides are TGTGCCAGCAGCGCTAGAGGGGGAACAGGGGAGCTCTACGAGCAGTACTTC.

The rearrangement joins TRBV6-5 to TRBJ1-4; TRBD1 is a possible D gene (6 bases). The germline V gene has CDR1 MNHEY and CDR2 SVGAGI. V lost 2 bases and J lost 12, with 16 bases in between. The CDR3 spans 14 residues. The CDR3 region has the DNA TGTGCCAGCAGTTACGGGAGGACAGCCCCTCAACTGTTTTTT. This gives the protein CASSYGRTAPQLFF.

The chain couples TRBV5-1 to TRBJ1-2, with 7 bases matching TRBD1. Germline V gene sequence: CDR1 SGHRS, CDR2 YFSETQ. The CDR3 has 14 amino acids. Unmatched junction bases numbered 3, after V lost 0 bases and J lost 4 bases. CDR3 sequence reads: CASSLEQGIYGYTF. Here the CDR3 DNA reads TGCGCCAGCAGCTTGGAACAGGGGATCTATGGCTACACCTTC.

The chain recombines TRBV25-1 with TRBJ2-1; maybe TRBD1 (6 bases). Trimming pared 7 bases from V and 12 bases from J, leaving 13 bases between. Germline CDR1 MGHDK, CDR2 SYGVNS. CDR3 length: 11 amino acids. The CDR3 region is CASITGFLQFF. CDR3 nucleotide sequence: TGTGCCAGCATTACAGGGTTTTTGCAGTTCTTC.

The chain has TRBV2 and TRBJ2-3; TRBD2 aligns across 10 bases. CDR1 is SNHLY and CDR2 is FYNNEI in the germline V gene. The CDR3 is 15 residues long. With V trimmed by 6 bases and J by 3 bases, 6 bases remained unmatched. The CDR3 DNA reads as TGTGCCAGCAGATATCTAGCGGGGGCAACAGATACGCAGTATTTT. As protein: CASRYLAGATDTQYF.

This chain links TRBV27 with TRBJ2-3; 7 positions match TRBD2. V was pared by 0 bases and J by 5 bases, with 5 bases of the junction left unmatched. The CDR3 sequence is 15 residues long. The germline V gene has CDR1 MNHEY and CDR2 SMNVEV (reference sequence). CDR3: CASSLSGGRGDTQYF. Here the CDR3 DNA reads TGTGCCAGCAGTTTATCCGGCGGGAGAGGAGATACGCAGTATTTT.

This clone was observed once. The chain joins TRBV28 to TRBJ1-5; D is ambiguous. CDR1 is MDHEN, CDR2 SYDVKM, per germline. The CDR3 has 13 amino acids. The V gene lost 1 base and the J gene lost 4 bases, with 5 bases spanning the gap. Written as DNA, the CDR3 is TGTGCCAGCAGTTTATACAGTAATCAGCCCCAGCATTTT. This translates into CASSLYSNQPQHF.

The chain joins TRBV28 to TRBJ2-1; possibly TRBD1 or TRBD2 for D (6 bases each). Germline values: CDR1 MDHEN, CDR2 SYDVKM. This CDR3 contains 13 residues. Between the trimmed V and J ends, which lost 3 bases and 10 bases, there was a span of 13 bases. For the CDR3, the DNA is TGTGCCAGCAGTTTCTGGCCGGGGGCCGAGCAGTTCTTC. Translated: CASSFWPGAEQFF.

Only one count was recorded for this clone. This chain uses TRBV27 with TRBJ2-3; 10 positions agree with TRBD2. After removal of 3 bases from V and 3 bases from J, the junction contained 9 bases not matched to a gene. There are 17 residues in the CDR3. CDR1 is MNHEY and CDR2 is SMNVEV in the germline V gene (reference sequence). In nucleotides, the CDR3 is TGTGCCAGCAGTTTTCTCTCAGCGGGAGGGCCGACAGATACGCAGTATTTT. It yields the protein CASSFLSAGGPTDTQYF.

The V call is TRBV4-1, the J call TRBJ2-3; TRBD2 might be the D (5 bases). CDR1 is MGHRA, CDR2 YSYEKL, per germline. The CDR3 totals 14 residues. Trimming shortened V by 3 bases and J by 0 bases, and 7 bases separated the two germline ends. The DNA of the CDR3 is TGCGCCAGCAGCCACACGGGGAGCACAGATACGCAGTATTTT. It codes for CASSHTGSTDTQYF.

The chain employs TRBV27 and TRBJ2-7, with TRBD2 identical over 11 bases. V lost 6 bases, J lost 2 bases, and 6 bases stayed unmatched. The CDR3 contains 15 residues. Germline CDR1 reads MNHEY; CDR2 reads SMNVEV (reference sequence). CDR3 sequence (DNA): TGTGCCAGCAGCTCACTAGCGGGAGAGGCCTACGAGCAGTACTTC. Protein sequence: CASSSLAGEAYEQYF.

The rearrangement uses TRBV6-1 and TRBJ1-1; 10 bases fit TRBD1. J was trimmed by 2 bases and V by 1 base; bases with no gene match: 1. The germline gives CDR1 MNHNS, CDR2 SASEGT. This CDR3 contains 15 residues. The CDR3 coding sequence is TGTGCCAGCAGTGAAGGGGACAGGGGCAACACTGAAGCTTTCTTT. This encodes CASSEGDRGNTEAFF.

J is TRBJ1-3 and V is TRBV5-6; possible D gene TRBD1, 6 bases. CDR1 is SGHDT, CDR2 YYEEEE, per germline. This CDR3 comprises 15 residues. V lost 4 bases and J 5 bases, leaving 16 bases between the germline ends. The CDR3 loop reads CASSPMTGLRNTIYF. The CDR3 nucleotides read TGTGCCAGCAGCCCAATGACAGGTCTAAGAAACACCATATATTTT. Complete variable domain (other parts from reference TRBV5-6 and TRBJ1-3): DAGVTQSPTHLIKTRGQQVTLRCSPKSGHDTVSWYQQALGQGPQFIFQYYEEEERQRGNFPDRFSGHQFPNYSSELNVNALLLGDSALYLCASSPMTGLRNTIYFGEGSWLTVV.

The chain is built from TRBV15 and TRBJ1-5, with D unclear. The CDR3 is made up of 13 amino acids. Between the trimmed V and J ends, which lost 6 bases and 3 bases, there was a span of 9 bases. CDR1 LNHNV and CDR2 YYDKDF come from the germline V gene (reference sequence). The CDR3 region has the DNA TGTGCCACCAGTACCAGGCCCAATCAGCCCCAGCATTTT. Translating it yields CATSTRPNQPQHF.

V is TRBV7-9 and J is TRBJ1-5, with D hard to call. The germline CDR1 and CDR2 sequences are SEHNR and FQNEAQ (reference sequence). This CDR3 contains 12 residues. Trimming removed 8 bases from V and 1 base from J, with 6 bases in between. In DNA form, the CDR3 reads TGTGCCAGCGGTCGGAGCAATCAGCCCCAGCATTTT. Encoded protein: CASGRSNQPQHF.

The V gene is TRBV7-9, the J gene TRBJ2-7; D remains ambiguous. This CDR3 contains 13 residues. V lost 0 bases to trimming and J lost 3 bases, with 6 bases between them. CDR1 and CDR2 (germline): SEHNR, FQNEAQ (reference sequence). CDR3 nucleotide sequence: TGTGCCAGCAGCTTAGCGTCGGACTACGAGCAGTACTTC. Translating gives CASSLASDYEQYF.

This chain uses TRBV7-8 with TRBJ2-5; D not resolved. The CDR3 runs 14 residues. Germline V gene lookup returns CDR1 SGHVS and CDR2 FQNEAQ. Trimming shortened V by 1 base and J by 2 bases, and 8 bases separated the two germline ends. As DNA, the CDR3 is TGTGCCAGCAGCTTAGAAAGGGTTCAAGAGACCCAGTACTTC. It translates to CASSLERVQETQYF. The full variable domain, rest sourced from reference TRBV7-8 and TRBJ2-5, is GAGVSQSPRYKVAKRGQDVALRCDPISGHVSLFWYQQALGQGPEFLTYFQNEAQLDKSGLPSDRFFAERPEGSVSTLKIQRTQQEDSAVYLCASSLERVQETQYFGPGTRLLVL.